There are many counts of the clone carrying this TCR beta chain. Its target is unknown. In the authors' workflow: From roughly 23,000 to 700,000 TCRs were found per sample, with a median of around 100,000. Each CDR3 protein gets one entry after TCRdb re-called the RACE reads with MiXCR. It is TCRdb's table, rather than the study itself, that gives the V and J calls and clone size. The sample records about 60,000 distinct CDR3 sequences, 9% to 9.5% being singletons. As for time point: patch test 1, 2 weeks after DPC sensitization. Treatment given: therapeutic diphenylcyclopropenone sensitization with weekly scalp DPC. With V trimmed by 0 bases and J by 8 bases, 8 bases remained unmatched. Germline assignment: CDR1 SGHDT and CDR2 YYEEEE. This CDR3 spans 15 amino acids. The data belong to a study of human T cells and chemical hapten exposure. Study context: Mostly female, the patients presented with alopecia areata, totalis or universalis. The study, taken as a whole, reports: After DPC sensitization, TCRs above 1 in 1000 frequency showed no change. PT1 expanded TCR numbers rose with patch test score.

Sample: whole blood, taken in connection with sensitization to the hapten diphenylcyclopropenone (DPC). The sequence was collected from a woman in her thirties or forties with alopecia areata. Some clones in this sample may be carry-over from other donors' samples. This chain connects TRBV5-6 to TRBJ1-2, with TRBD1 matching over 9 bases. CDR3 in amino acids: CASSLVDRGLRGYTF. CDR3 DNA: TGTGCCAGCAGCTTGGTGGACAGGGGTCTAAGGGGCTACACCTTC.